The T cell receptor (beta chain) described here comes from a study of lymphopenia after photon versus proton radiotherapy. Study-level points and caveats: Better survival with proton therapy was suggested as possible, not demonstrated. After the lymphocyte nadir, photon-treated repertoires showed oligoclonal expansion, especially of CD8+ Temra cells. Photon-treated patients lost naive T cells and TCR diversity; proton-treated stayed stable.

There are 14 residues in the CDR3. V lost 7 bases to trimming and J lost 0 bases, with 10 bases between them. The V gene's germline CDR1 is SQVTM and CDR2 ANQGSEA. Repertoires were generated with immunoSEQ multiplex PCR, while TCRdb's copy carries only in-frame clones and drops some. This table holds more than 25,000 clones, roughly 86% found once. Turning to this clone: As yet, its antigen is unknown.

The starting material was peripheral blood, obtained from a patient treated with proton-based radiotherapy. The sequence came from an older woman with cholangiocarcinoma. Some clones in this sample may be carry-over from other donors' samples. This chain connects TRBV29-1 to TRBJ2-6, with no clear D. The CDR3: CSADLGSGANVLTF. In nucleotides, the CDR3 is TGCAGCGCGGACCTTGGCTCTGGGGCCAACGTCCTGACTTTC.